This is a list of T cell receptor beta chains from one sample in a study of T cells after yellow fever vaccination. TCRdb processed the 5' RACE reads anew with MiXCR; each CDR3 protein has one entry. The sample carries 600,000 to 750,000 distinct CDR3 sequences, about 12% recorded once. This specimen was PBMCs, taken on the day of the yellow fever booster vaccination. All receptors come from a man in his thirties or forties who received the YFV17D yellow fever vaccine. CDR3s include the opening cysteine and the closing phenylalanine or tryptophan. D genes are given only for firm matches. A row's size may be missing; if present it is once, few, many or a size class.

NA	TRBV6-6	13	TRBJ1-5	few	TGTGCCAGCAGTTCGTGGGGAGATCAGCCCCAGCATTTT	CASSSWGDQPQHF
NA	TRBV10-3	19	TRBJ2-2	NA	TGTGCCATCAGTGAGCCCGTGCTGGGGTACGGGCGGGACACCGGGGAGCTGTTTTTT	CAISEPVLGYGRDTGELFF
TRBD2	TRBV7-2	15	TRBJ2-7	NA	TGTGCCAGCAGCTTGGGGGACTATACCATCTACGAGCAGTACTTC	CASSLGDYTIYEQYF
NA	TRBV29-1	11	TRBJ1-2	NA	TGCAGCGTTGAATGGGCCTATGGCTACACCTTC	CSVEWAYGYTF
NA	TRBV7-2	14	TRBJ2-4	few	TGTGCCAGCAGTCCCGGGAGACAGAGGAACATTCAGTACTTC	CASSPGRQRNIQYF
TRBD1	TRBV24-1	14	TRBJ1-5	few	TGTGCCACCAGAGGGACAGGGAGCAATCAGCCCCAGCATTTT	CATRGTGSNQPQHF
TRBD2	TRBV6-4	18	TRBJ2-3	few	TGTGCCAGCAGTGACTTTGGGGCTAGCGGGGGAGACACAGATACGCAGTATTTT	CASSDFGASGGDTDTQYF
TRBD2	TRBV7-2	15	TRBJ2-7	NA	TGTGCCAGCAGCTTAACGGCGGGAGGGCCCCACGAGCAGTACTTC	CASSLTAGGPHEQYF
NA	TRBV14	13	TRBJ1-2	NA	TGTGCCAGCAGCCAACCTGGAGTCTATGGCTACACCTTC	CASSQPGVYGYTF
NA	TRBV7-2	16	TRBJ2-2	few	TGTGCCAGCAGCTTAGCGGGTGGAGCCCCTGGGGGGGAGCTGTTTTTT	CASSLAGGAPGGELFF
NA	TRBV5-5	15	TRBJ2-7	NA	TGTGCCAGCACCCTTGGGCTCGCGGTTCCCTACGAGCAGTACTTC	CASTLGLAVPYEQYF
NA	TRBV12-3/TRBV12-4	13	TRBJ2-1	few	TGTGCCAGCCACCCGGGGACTGGCAATGAGCAGTTCTTC	CASHPGTGNEQFF
NA	TRBV5-3	16	TRBJ2-1	few	TGTGCCAGAAGCACCGCAGGTCGAGGGCCTTGCAATGAGCAGTTCTTC	CARSTAGRGPCNEQFF
TRBD1	TRBV27	18	TRBJ1-1	NA	TGTGCCAGCAGTTTATCTCAACCGGGACAGCTTGAACGGCCTGAAGCTTTCTTT	CASSLSQPGQLERPEAFF
TRBD1	TRBV9	15	TRBJ2-7	NA	TGTGCCAGCAGCGTAACCGGGACAGGGGGCGACGAGCAGTACTTC	CASSVTGTGGDEQYF
TRBD2	TRBV4-1	16	TRBJ2-2	few	TGCGCCAGCAGCCAAACGACTAGCGGGAGAATCGGGGAGCTGTTTTTT	CASSQTTSGRIGELFF
NA	TRBV7-2	14	TRBJ2-7	many	TGTGCCAGCAGCTTAGGTCGGCCGGCCTACGAGCAGTACTTC	CASSLGRPAYEQYF
NA	TRBV20-1	16	TRBJ2-3	NA	TGCAGTGCTACCGGGGTCGAGGGCCATAGCACAGATACGCAGTATTTT	CSATGVEGHSTDTQYF
NA	TRBV6-5	15	TRBJ2-2	few	TGTGCCAGCAGTTACGGGCGGTTAGGCACCGGGGAGCTGTTTTTT	CASSYGRLGTGELFF
TRBD2	TRBV4-2	18	TRBJ2-7	few	TGTGCCAGCAGCCTCAATTCCGTGACTAGCGGGAGCTCCTACGAGCAGTACTTC	CASSLNSVTSGSSYEQYF
NA	TRBV5-6	14	TRBJ2-7	NA	TGTGCCAGCAGTGGGAGGGACAGAACCTACGAGCAGTACTTC	CASSGRDRTYEQYF
NA	TRBV25-1	13	TRBJ2-7	NA	TGTGCCAGCAGTGGCCTTTTGCTCCCCGAGCAGTACTTC	CASSGLLLPEQYF
TRBD2	TRBV11-2	16	TRBJ2-7	NA	TGTGCCAGCAGCTATTGGACTAGCGGGAGCCCACACGAGCAGTACTTC	CASSYWTSGSPHEQYF
NA	TRBV6-2/TRBV6-3	12	TRBJ2-7	many	TGTGCCAGCAGTTACTCGTTCCGCGAGCAGTACTTC	CASSYSFREQYF
NA	TRBV20-1	16	TRBJ1-1	NA	TGCTGTGCTAGAGATATCAACGCAGGGTTGCACACTGAAGCTTTCTTT	CCARDINAGLHTEAFF
TRBD2	TRBV7-2	17	TRBJ2-2	few	TGTGCCAGCGGCTCCTTAGCGGGAGGGCCGGGCACCGGGGAGCTGTTTTTT	CASGSLAGGPGTGELFF
NA	TRBV20-1	15	TRBJ2-1	NA	TGCAGTGCTATTTCTTCGTCCCTTTCCTACAATGAGCAGTTCTTC	CSAISSSLSYNEQFF
NA	TRBV7-2	15	TRBJ1-5	NA	TGTGCCAGCAGCTTATCAGGGGCCCTTGGACGGCCCCAGCATTTT	CASSLSGALGRPQHF
TRBD2	TRBV5-1	16	TRBJ2-1	many	TGCGCCAGCACCGTTGCGGGAGGGAATCGCTACAATGAGCAGTTCTTC	CASTVAGGNRYNEQFF
TRBD2	TRBV7-8	17	TRBJ2-3	few	TGTGCCAGCAGCTTAGACCCTAGCGGGAGGAAAACAGATACGCAGTATTTT	CASSLDPSGRKTDTQYF
TRBD2	TRBV12-3/TRBV12-4	17	TRBJ2-1	NA	TGTGCCAGCATCTTCCAGACTAGCGGGAACCACTACAATGAGCAGTTCTTC	CASIFQTSGNHYNEQFF
NA	TRBV30	14	TRBJ2-7	NA	TGTGCCTGGAGTGTACTAAGGGTGCCCTACGAGCAGTACTTC	CAWSVLRVPYEQYF
TRBD1	TRBV19	15	TRBJ1-1	many	TGTGCCACTCTACCCCAGGGGGAAAGTTACACTGAAGCTTTCTTT	CATLPQGESYTEAFF
TRBD2	TRBV11-1	19	TRBJ2-5	NA	TGTGCCAGCAGCTTATTGCCAGGGGACACTAGCGGGAGGTTGGAGACCCAGTACTTC	CASSLLPGDTSGRLETQYF
NA	TRBV5-4	14	TRBJ2-7	many	TGTGCCAGCAGCGGCCAGATGGACTCCTACGAGCAGTACTTC	CASSGQMDSYEQYF
NA	TRBV7-2	14	TRBJ2-5	NA	TGTGCCAGCAGTCTGACACCCATGTCGGAGACCCAGTACTTC	CASSLTPMSETQYF
NA	TRBV19	14	TRBJ1-2	few	TGTGCCAGCCGTCCCAGACCGGGCAACTATGGCTACACCTTC	CASRPRPGNYGYTF
TRBD2	TRBV20-1	15	TRBJ2-3	NA	TGCAGTGCTAGAGATCAGGCGACTAGCGTGCATACGCAGTATTTT	CSARDQATSVHTQYF
TRBD1	TRBV7-9	14	TRBJ1-4	NA	TGTGCCAGCACAAAACAGGGGGCTGATGAAAAACTGTTTTTT	CASTKQGADEKLFF
NA	TRBV11-2	14	TRBJ2-1	few	TGTGCCAGCAGCTTAGATTTTAGAGGCAATGAGCAGTTCTTC	CASSLDFRGNEQFF
TRBD2	TRBV20-1	18	TRBJ2-3	NA	TGCAGTGCTAGAGCTGGGACTAGCGGATATAATAGCACAGATTCGCAGTATTTT	CSARAGTSGYNSTDSQYF
TRBD2	TRBV20-1	13	TRBJ2-1	many	TGCAGTGCTAAGCTAGCGGGAGCGAATGAGCAGTTCTTC	CSAKLAGANEQFF
TRBD1	TRBV6-1	14	TRBJ1-6	few	TGTGCCAGCAGCGACAGGGATCGCAATTCACCCCTCCACTTT	CASSDRDRNSPLHF
NA	TRBV1	17	TRBJ2-3	NA	TGCACCAGCAGCCCACCCTCGGATCGGGAGAGGACAGATACGCAGTATTTT	CTSSPPSDRERTDTQYF
NA	TRBV20-1	15	TRBJ2-1	NA	TGCAGTGCTAACCCCGTTTTTGAGGCCTACAATGAGCAGTTCTTC	CSANPVFEAYNEQFF
TRBD2	TRBV18	14	TRBJ2-3	NA	TGTGCCAGCTCACCGTCCAGCGGGAGATATACGCAGTATTTT	CASSPSSGRYTQYF
NA	TRBV6-1	15	TRBJ1-4	NA	TGTGCCAGCAGTGAAGTTCGGGGCCGGAATGAAAAACTGTTTTTT	CASSEVRGRNEKLFF
TRBD1	TRBV6-1	15	TRBJ2-7	NA	TGTGCCAGCAGCATCACCAGGGGGTCCACCTACGAGCAGTACTTC	CASSITRGSTYEQYF
NA	TRBV27	13	TRBJ2-5	NA	TGTGCCAGCAGTCCCGCCCCTCAGAGCCCCCAGTACTTC	CASSPAPQSPQYF
NA	TRBV19	13	TRBJ2-7	NA	TGTGCCAGTTCCTATGGCGGGATGGGCGAGCAGTACTTC	CASSYGGMGEQYF
NA	TRBV11-2	13	TRBJ2-5	NA	TGTGCCAGCAGCCCGACGACTTTGGAGACCCAGTACTTC	CASSPTTLETQYF
TRBD2	TRBV28	16	TRBJ2-1	NA	TGTGCCAGCAGTTTTAGCGGGAAGAGCTCCTACAATGAGCAGTTCTTC	CASSFSGKSSYNEQFF
TRBD2	TRBV5-5	15	TRBJ2-1	NA	TGTGCCAGCAGCCCCTTTAGCGGGAGTCGGAATGAGCAGTTCTTC	CASSPFSGSRNEQFF
TRBD2	TRBV19	15	TRBJ2-7	NA	TGTGCCAGTAGTATTGCACAGCGGGAATTGTACGAGCAGTACTTC	CASSIAQRELYEQYF
TRBD2	TRBV9	16	TRBJ2-1	few	TGTGCCAGCAGCCCTAAAGGGACTAGCGGAGAAAATGAGCAGTTCTTC	CASSPKGTSGENEQFF